Given below is one T cell receptor (beta chain) in context. Germline loops: CDR1 SGHKS, CDR2 YYEKEE (reference sequence). With 4 bases removed from V and 0 bases from J, the gap between germline ends came to 13 bases. The CDR3 sequence is 15 residues long. Clones were sequenced by immunoSEQ multiplex PCR, and TCRdb holds only the in-frame ones, with some missing. The data hold about 55,000 clones, with about 88% observed a single time. The record originates from a study of blood T cell repertoires in COVID-19. The sequenced sample was peripheral blood. The sequence was collected from a man in his 60s with active COVID-19. The gene calls are TRBV5-5 and TRBJ1-1; D gene unclear. In DNA, the CDR3 is TGTGCCAGCAGCATGTACGACACGATGAACACTGAAGCTTTCTTT. This encodes CASSMYDTMNTEAFF.